Shown below are 24 T cell receptor beta chains from a single sample sequenced in a study of T cells in localized non-small cell lung cancer. Assay: immunoSEQ multiplex PCR; the TCRdb copy retains only in-frame clones and omits some. Of about 70,000 clones listed, about 86% are singletons. The specimen was peripheral blood, collected before any cancer treatment. The receptor source for this set is a male donor older than 55 with stage III squamous cell lung carcinoma.

This clone appeared once. This sequence joins TRBV7-9 and TRBJ2-5; 8 bases are a match to TRBD2. The V and J ends lost 3 bases and 3 bases, in that order; junction bases with no gene match: 3. The CDR3 runs 14 residues. From germline, CDR1 is SEHNR and CDR2 FQNEAQ (reference sequence). CDR3 protein: CASSFTAGEETQYF. In nucleotides, the CDR3 is TGTGCCAGCAGCTTTACAGCGGGGGAAGAGACCCAGTACTTC.

The chain employs TRBV6-5 and TRBJ2-1; no reliable D call. CDR3 size: 11 residues. Trimming removed 2 bases from V and 7 bases from J, with 3 bases in between. Germline V CDR1 and CDR2: MNHEY, SVGAGI. CDR3 nucleotides: TGTGCCAGCAGTTACCTTAATGAGCAGTTCTTC. Translation: CASSYLNEQFF.

The chain combines TRBV7-2 with TRBJ2-7; 7 bases match TRBD1. The CDR3 contains 15 residues. V was clipped by 5 bases and J by 2 bases; unmatched bases: 9. Looked up from germline, CDR1 is SGHTA and CDR2 is FQGNSA. Written as DNA, the CDR3 is TGTGCCAGCAGCCCGAGGGGGCGGGCGGCCTACGAGCAGTACGTC. Translation: CASSPRGRAAYEQYV.

This clone has only one observation. The rearrangement uses TRBV4-3 and TRBJ2-1; perhaps TRBD1 as D (5 bases). The V gene's germline CDR1 is LGHNA and CDR2 YSLEER. CDR3 length: 17 residues. Trimming cost V 0 bases and J 9 bases, with 21 bases left between them. The CDR3 sequence: CASSQDRSVRWQGEQFF. The CDR3 region has the DNA TGCGCCAGCAGCCAAGATCGTTCGGTCAGGTGGCAGGGTGAGCAGTTCTTC.

The J gene is TRBJ2-7, the V gene TRBV10-1; tentatively, D is TRBD2 (5 bases). This CDR3 spans 14 amino acids. CDR1 is WNHNN, CDR2 SYGVQD, per germline (reference sequence). The V gene lost 2 bases and the J gene lost 3 bases, with 11 bases spanning the gap. The CDR3 nucleotides are TGCGCCAGCAGTGAGGTGGAGGACTGCTACGAGCAGTACTTC. As protein: CASSEVEDCYEQYF.

The rearrangement links TRBV11-3 to TRBJ1-3, with D perhaps matching TRBD1 (5 bases). Germline CDR1 is SGHNT and CDR2 is YENEEA. The CDR3 consists of 12 residues. Between the trimmed V and J ends, which lost 5 bases and 8 bases, there was a span of 10 bases. CDR3 sequence: CASSLGGDTIYF. The CDR3 bases are TGTGCCAGCAGCCTAGGAGGGGACACCATATATTTT.

CDR3 protein: CASSQVGARNNQPQHF. The CDR3 DNA reads as TGTGCCAGCAGCCAAGTGGGGGCCAGGAACAATCAGCCCCAGCATTTT. This chain uses TRBV4-2 with TRBJ1-5; D is possibly TRBD1 (6 bases). In germline, CDR1 is LGHNA, CDR2 YNFKEQ. The CDR3 has 16 amino acids. V gave up 1 base and J gave up 3 bases, with 13 bases separating them.

The chain combines TRBV19 with TRBJ1-2; tentatively, D is TRBD1 (5 bases). V lost 5 bases and J lost 0, with 13 bases in between. Germline CDR1 and CDR2: LNHDA and SQIVND (reference sequence). This CDR3 has 15 amino acids. The chain's CDR3 is CASSASGGTNYGYTF. CDR3 nucleotides: TGTGCCAGTAGTGCCTCGGGGGGTACTAACTATGGCTACACCTTC.

The chain couples TRBV11-2 to TRBJ1-6; the match to TRBD1 covers 7 bases. Germline CDR1 reads SGHAT; CDR2 reads FQNNGV. This CDR3 has 15 amino acids. J was trimmed by 6 bases and V by 5 bases; bases with no gene match: 7. The CDR3 loop reads CASSISGGTNSPLHF. Written as DNA, the CDR3 is TGTGCCAGCAGCATATCAGGGGGAACTAATTCACCCCTCCACTTT. Together with reference TRBV11-2 and TRBJ1-6, the CDR3 gives the full variable domain: EAGVAQSPRYKIIEKRQSVAFWCNPISGHATLYWYQQILGQGPKLLIQFQNNGVVDDSQLPKDRFSAERLKGVDSTLKIQPAKLEDSAVYLCASSISGGTNSPLHFGNGTRLTVT.

Worth noting for this clone: At one of its ends the junction is not consistent with the germline gene, which may arise from a read error. The rearrangement joins TRBV7-8 to TRBJ1-2; possibly TRBD1 for D (6 bases). The CDR3 totals 15 residues. From germline, CDR1 is SGHVS and CDR2 FQNEAQ. The CDR3 protein is CVSGAYQGTNYGYTF. The CDR3 DNA follows: TGTGTCAGCGGAGCTTACCAGGGGACTAACTATGGCTACACCTTC.

This clone has only one observation. The chain employs TRBV5-1 and TRBJ2-1; 9 bases match TRBD1. V lost 4 bases, J lost 3 bases, and 8 bases stayed unmatched. The CDR3 runs 16 residues. CDR1 and CDR2 from the germline V gene are SGHRS and YFSETQ. CDR3 sequence: CASSASLTGGYNEQFF. The DNA of the CDR3 is TGCGCCAGCAGCGCCTCTCTGACAGGGGGCTACAATGAGCAGTTCTTC.

This chain links TRBV6-4 with TRBJ1-2, with 10 bases fitting TRBD1. CDR3 length equals 13 residues. V gave up 4 bases and J gave up 8 bases; unmatched junction bases: 4. Germline-derived CDR1 and CDR2 are MRHNA and SNTAGT. CDR3: CASSVGTGEGYTF. The CDR3 DNA reads as TGTGCCAGCAGTGTCGGGACAGGGGAAGGCTACACCTTC.

This clone was seen only once. V and J are TRBV6-5 and TRBJ2-1; D is unclear. The CDR3 contains 14 residues. Germline CDR1 is MNHEY and CDR2 is SVGAGI. With 2 bases removed from V and 6 bases from J, the gap between germline ends came to 11 bases. The CDR3, as DNA: TGTGCCAGCAGTTACGGCGGATCCCTCAATGAGCAGTTCTTC. Residues: CASSYGGSLNEQFF.

The chain carries TRBV11-2 and TRBJ2-3; tentatively, D is TRBD1 (5 bases). The CDR3 length is 15 residues. CDR1 is SGHAT and CDR2 is FQNNGV in the germline V gene. V was cut by 0 bases and J by 2 bases, with 9 bases left in between. The DNA for the CDR3 is TGTGCCAGCAGCTTAGATGGGGCGGCCACAGATACGCAGTATTTT. Protein sequence: CASSLDGAATDTQYF.

This clone appeared a few times. This rearrangement joins TRBV6-4 to TRBJ2-2; 7 bases match TRBD1. The germline V gene encodes CDR1 MRHNA and CDR2 SNTAGT. Losses at the gene ends were 4 bases for V and 3 bases for J; bases not matched to a gene: 5. This CDR3 contains 15 residues. CDR3 sequence reads: CASSGGQQDTGELFF. As DNA, the CDR3 is TGTGCCAGCAGTGGGGGACAGCAAGACACCGGGGAGCTGTTTTTT.

This clone was seen only once. The V gene is TRBV5-4, the J gene TRBJ2-1; the match to TRBD2 covers 12 bases. The length of the CDR3 is 16 residues. Trimming removed 4 bases from V and 4 bases from J; junction bases left unmatched: 6. CDR1 SGHNT and CDR2 YYREEE come from the germline V gene (reference sequence). CDR3 amino acids: CASSRTSGGNYNEQFF. CDR3 in DNA: TGTGCCAGCAGCCGTACTAGCGGGGGGAATTACAATGAGCAGTTCTTC.

The chain employs TRBV11-2 and TRBJ2-1; 10 bases agree with TRBD1. Germline CDR1 is SGHAT and CDR2 is FQNNGV. Losses at the gene ends were 5 bases for V and 3 bases for J; bases not matched to a gene: 4. CDR3 length: 15 residues. The CDR3 loop reads CASSRGQGSYNEQFF. CDR3 nucleotides: TGTGCCAGCAGCAGGGGACAGGGGAGCTACAATGAGCAGTTCTTC.

The genes are TRBV5-1 and TRBJ2-5; D possibly corresponds to TRBD1 (8 bases). This CDR3 comprises 15 residues. In germline, CDR1 is SGHRS, CDR2 YFSETQ. Trimming cost V 4 bases and J 4 bases, with 17 bases left between them. The CDR3 loop reads CASSHQTGEGETQYF. The CDR3 DNA reads TGCGCCAGCAGCCACCAGACAGGGGAGGGAGAGACCCAGTACTTC.

The chain carries TRBV7-9 and TRBJ2-1; 9 bases agree with TRBD2. Trimming at V came to 7 bases and at J to 10 bases, leaving 14 bases not matched to a gene. Looked up from germline, CDR1 is SEHNR and CDR2 is FQNEAQ (reference sequence). This CDR3 contains 15 residues. CDR3 sequence reads: CASIEGGGGAREQFF. As DNA, the CDR3 is TGTGCCAGCATCGAGGGAGGCGGGGGGGCCCGGGAGCAGTTCTTC.

The chain couples TRBV19 to TRBJ1-3; the D gene is possibly TRBD1 (5 bases). V gave up 7 bases and J gave up 0 bases, with 13 bases separating them. There are 15 residues in the CDR3. Germline V lookup: CDR1 LNHDA, CDR2 SQIVND (reference sequence). The CDR3 loop reads CASTTGRFSGNTIYF. The CDR3 DNA reads as TGTGCCAGTACCACGGGACGGTTCTCTGGAAACACCATATATTTT.

The V and J genes are TRBV2 and TRBJ2-5, with D maybe TRBD2 (6 bases). The CDR3 contains 15 residues. The ends were cut back, 6 bases at V and 7 bases at J, with 21 bases in the middle. The germline V gene has CDR1 SNHLY and CDR2 FYNNEI. Here the CDR3 reads CASSSLGGPEGTQYF. DNA of the CDR3: TGTGCCAGCAGCTCGTTGGGAGGCCCGGAGGGGACCCAGTACTTC.

The count of this clone is one. V gene TRBV11-2 combines with J gene TRBJ2-1; the match to TRBD1 covers 9 bases. CDR1 and CDR2 (germline): SGHAT, FQNNGV. V lost 2 bases and J lost 5; bases outside the gene matches: 10. The CDR3 covers 17 residues. The CDR3 DNA sequence: TGTGCCAGCAGCTTACTTCTCCCCGGGACAGGGAACAATGAGCAGTTCTTC. Translated, it gives CASSLLLPGTGNNEQFF.

The table lists this clone with a count of one. This chain uses TRBV7-2 with TRBJ2-3; TRBD2 agrees at 7 bases. The V and J ends lost 5 bases and 2 bases, in that order; junction bases with no gene match: 10. This CDR3 has 16 amino acids. Germline V gene data show CDR1 as SGHTA and CDR2 as FQGNSA. CDR3 DNA sequence: TGTGCCAGCAGCGAGAGCGGGGCGAGGTACACAGATACGCAGTATTTT. It encodes CASSESGARYTDTQYF.

This clone was observed once. V and J are TRBV18 and TRBJ2-7, with TRBD1 matching 9 bases. CDR1 KGHSH and CDR2 LQKENI come from the germline V gene. The CDR3 covers 16 residues. The V and J ends lost 3 bases and 1 base, in that order; junction bases with no gene match: 7. The DNA for the CDR3 is TGTGCCAGCTCACCGACTGTGACAGGGGGTTCCTACGAGCAGTACTTC. It encodes CASSPTVTGGSYEQYF.